These 5 T cell receptor beta chains originate from one sample sequenced in a study of cytomegalovirus exposure and HLA in healthy donors. It was with 60 Vbeta and 13 Jbeta primers that the PCR ran. TCRdb's copy holds only in-frame clones and misses some; the assay was immunoSEQ multiplex PCR. The sample shows approximately 220,000 clones, about 79% of them seen only once. Specimen: PBMCs. These receptor sequences come from a male donor in good health and CMV-seronegative.

The chain uses TRBV27 and TRBJ2-2; 8 bases match TRBD1. The length of the CDR3 is 16 residues. The junction had 9 bases not matched to a gene; V was cut back by 5 bases and J by 4 bases. Germline values: CDR1 MNHEY, CDR2 SMNVEV (reference sequence). CDR3 bases: TGTGCCAGCAGTGGGAGACAGGGGACCACCACCGGGGAGCTGTTTTTT. It yields the protein CASSGRQGTTTGELFF.

V and J are TRBV27 and TRBJ2-1; the match to TRBD1 covers 10 bases. CDR1 and CDR2 (germline): MNHEY, SMNVEV (reference sequence). The CDR3 sequence is 16 residues long. J was trimmed by 3 bases and V by 7 bases; bases with no gene match: 9. The CDR3 DNA is TGTGCCAGCAAAACATCGACAGGGGGCTTCTACAATGAGCAGTTCTTC. It encodes CASKTSTGGFYNEQFF.

This clone was counted a single time. The V and J genes are TRBV29-1 and TRBJ2-1, with 9 bases fitting TRBD2. Germline values: CDR1 SQVTM, CDR2 ANQGSEA. The CDR3 loop spans 18 amino acids. V lost 1 base and J lost 4; bases outside the gene matches: 14. CDR3 in DNA: TGCAGCGTTGAAGGGCTAGCGGGATCCCGAAAACAGTACAATGAGCAGTTCTTC. Protein sequence: CSVEGLAGSRKQYNEQFF.

In its sample, this clone was seen a few times. This rearrangement joins TRBV7-3 to TRBJ2-3; 14 nucleotides line up with TRBD2. From germline, CDR1 is SGHTA and CDR2 FQGTGA. The CDR3 has 18 residues. V lost 5 bases, J lost 6 bases, and 13 bases stayed unmatched. The CDR3 loop is CASSSTGTSGSRVDTQYF. CDR3 sequence (DNA): TGTGCCAGCAGCAGCACAGGGACTAGCGGGAGCAGGGTGGATACGCAGTATTTT.

The chain employs TRBV29-1 and TRBJ2-3; D not certain. This CDR3 spans 13 amino acids. Germline V CDR1 and CDR2: SQVTM, ANQGSEA. Trimming stripped 6 bases from V and 3 bases from J, with 13 bases between. The CDR3 reads CSVPTLATDTQYF. In DNA, the CDR3 is TGCAGCGTACCCACCTTGGCAACAGATACGCAGTATTTT.